The TCR beta chain under discussion was sequenced for a study of blood T cell repertoires in COVID-19. Study as a whole: PBMCs, B-cell-depleted T cells, or T cells provided the cDNA or gDNA that made up the material.

The CDR3 has 16 residues. Trimming took 3 bases from V and 0 from J, leaving 11 bases between them. Germline-derived CDR1 and CDR2 are MNHEY and SMNVEV (reference sequence). In the original analysis: Using reference gene primer amplification, nucleated cell counts were estimated. Libraries were prepared by immunoSEQ multiplex PCR; TCRdb keeps only in-frame clonotypes and omits some of them. For V, J and clone size, that table is used; D and trimming come from the DNA. The sample has about 320,000 clones; approximately 85% are singletons. The rearrangement links TRBV27 to TRBJ1-4; D is uncertain. The material sequenced was peripheral blood. The receptor's source is a human donor in a cohort sampled during active COVID-19. The CDR3 is CASSLNNHATNEKLFF. CDR3 in DNA: TGTGCCAGCAGTTTGAACAACCATGCAACTAATGAAAAACTGTTTTTT.